This TCR beta chain originates from a study of T cell changes during pregnancy in multiple sclerosis. Measured with immunoSEQ multiplex PCR; TCRdb has only the in-frame clones, and not every one. The data show 50,000 to 65,000 clones, around 96% seen once. J lost 3 bases, V lost 6 bases, and 10 bases had no gene match. Germline CDR1 reads MNHEY; CDR2 reads SVGAGI. The CDR3 sequence is 15 residues long. The sequencing here drew on CD8+ T cells from peripheral blood mononuclear cells, taken after pregnancy. The source is a female donor with multiple sclerosis, enrolled in a pregnancy study. The chain links TRBV6-5 to TRBJ2-7, with 8 bases identical to TRBD1. The CDR3 sequence: CASSAGQGMFYEQYF. The CDR3 region has the DNA TGTGCCAGCAGCGCCGGACAGGGTATGTTCTACGAGCAGTACTTC.